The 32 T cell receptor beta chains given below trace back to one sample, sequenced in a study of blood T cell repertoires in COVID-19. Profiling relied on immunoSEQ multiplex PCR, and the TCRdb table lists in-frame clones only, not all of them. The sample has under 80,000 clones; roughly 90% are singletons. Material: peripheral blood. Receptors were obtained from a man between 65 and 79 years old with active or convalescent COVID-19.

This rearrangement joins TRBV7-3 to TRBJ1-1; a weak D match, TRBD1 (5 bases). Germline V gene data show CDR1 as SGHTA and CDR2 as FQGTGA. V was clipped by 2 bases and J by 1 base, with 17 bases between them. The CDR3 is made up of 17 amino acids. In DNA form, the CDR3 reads TGTGCCAGCAGCTTAGGTGGGGTCAGGGCTACGAACACTGAAGCTTTCTTT. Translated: CASSLGGVRATNTEAFF.

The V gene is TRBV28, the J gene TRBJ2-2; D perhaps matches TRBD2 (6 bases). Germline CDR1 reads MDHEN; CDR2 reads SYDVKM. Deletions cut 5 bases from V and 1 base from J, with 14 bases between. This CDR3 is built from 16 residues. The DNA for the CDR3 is TGTGCCAGCAGTCCCTCTAGCGAGTTGAACACCGGGGAGCTGTTTTTT. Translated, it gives CASSPSSELNTGELFF.

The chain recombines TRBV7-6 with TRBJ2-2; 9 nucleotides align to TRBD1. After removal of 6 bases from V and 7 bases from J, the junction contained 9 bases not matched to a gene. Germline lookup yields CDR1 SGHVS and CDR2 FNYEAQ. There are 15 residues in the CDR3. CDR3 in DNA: TGTGCCAGCAGTTCCGGACAGGGGTGGGTCGGGGAGCTGTTTTTT. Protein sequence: CASSSGQGWVGELFF.

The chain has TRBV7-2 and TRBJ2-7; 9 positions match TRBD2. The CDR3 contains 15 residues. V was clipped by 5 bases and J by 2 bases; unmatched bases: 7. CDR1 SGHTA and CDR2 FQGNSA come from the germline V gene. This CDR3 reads CASSPRAGGAYEQYF. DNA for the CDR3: TGTGCCAGCAGCCCTAGGGCGGGAGGGGCCTACGAGCAGTACTTC.

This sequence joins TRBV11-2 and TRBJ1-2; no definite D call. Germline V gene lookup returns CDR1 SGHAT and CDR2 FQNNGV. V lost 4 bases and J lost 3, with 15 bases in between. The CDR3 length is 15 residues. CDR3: CASSSGLGNYYGYTF. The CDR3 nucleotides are TGTGCCAGCAGCTCAGGACTGGGAAACTACTATGGCTACACCTTC.

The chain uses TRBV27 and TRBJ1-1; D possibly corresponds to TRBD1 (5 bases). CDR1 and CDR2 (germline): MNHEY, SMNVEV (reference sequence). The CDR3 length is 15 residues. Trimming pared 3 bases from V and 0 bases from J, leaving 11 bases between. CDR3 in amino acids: CASSLWGGMNTEAFF. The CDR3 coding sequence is TGTGCCAGCAGTTTGTGGGGGGGGATGAACACTGAAGCTTTCTTT.

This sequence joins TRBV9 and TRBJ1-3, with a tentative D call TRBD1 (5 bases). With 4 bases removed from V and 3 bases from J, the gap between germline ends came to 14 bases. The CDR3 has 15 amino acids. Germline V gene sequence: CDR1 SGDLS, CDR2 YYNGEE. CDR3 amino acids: CASSQGRGGGNTIYF. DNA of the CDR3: TGTGCCAGCAGCCAGGGAAGGGGAGGTGGAAACACCATATATTTT.

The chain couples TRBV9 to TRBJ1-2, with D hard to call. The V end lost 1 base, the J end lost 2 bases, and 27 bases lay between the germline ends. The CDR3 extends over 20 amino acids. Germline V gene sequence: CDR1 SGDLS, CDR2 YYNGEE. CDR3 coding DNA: TGTGCCAGCAGCGTATTGGCCAGCTACCAAACTAATAGGATGAACTATGGCTACACCTTC. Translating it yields CASSVLASYQTNRMNYGYTF.

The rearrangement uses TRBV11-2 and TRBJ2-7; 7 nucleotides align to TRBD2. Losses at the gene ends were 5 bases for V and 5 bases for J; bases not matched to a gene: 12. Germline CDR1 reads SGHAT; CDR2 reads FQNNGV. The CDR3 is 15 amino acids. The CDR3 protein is CASSLQGRESHEQYF. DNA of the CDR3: TGTGCCAGCAGCCTACAAGGGCGGGAGAGCCACGAGCAGTACTTC.

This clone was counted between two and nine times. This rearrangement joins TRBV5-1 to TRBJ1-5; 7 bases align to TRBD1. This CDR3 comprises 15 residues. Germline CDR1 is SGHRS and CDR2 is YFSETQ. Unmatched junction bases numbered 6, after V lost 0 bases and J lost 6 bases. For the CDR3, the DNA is TGCGCCAGCAGCTTGGAGGGGGCTGAGTTTCAGCCCCAGCATTTT. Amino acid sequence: CASSLEGAEFQPQHF.

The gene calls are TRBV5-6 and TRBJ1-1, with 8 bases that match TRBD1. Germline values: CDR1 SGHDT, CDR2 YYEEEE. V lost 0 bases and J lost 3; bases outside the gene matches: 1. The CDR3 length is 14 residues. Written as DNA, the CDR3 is TGTGCCAGCAGCTTGGAGGACAGGGACACTGAAGCTTTCTTT. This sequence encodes CASSLEDRDTEAFF.

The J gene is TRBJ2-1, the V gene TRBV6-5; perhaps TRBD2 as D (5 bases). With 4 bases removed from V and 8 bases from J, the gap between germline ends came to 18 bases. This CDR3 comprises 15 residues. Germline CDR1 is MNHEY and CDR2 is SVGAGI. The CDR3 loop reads CASSLSKPGSHEQFF. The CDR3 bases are TGTGCCAGCAGTTTATCAAAACCGGGGTCCCATGAGCAGTTCTTC.

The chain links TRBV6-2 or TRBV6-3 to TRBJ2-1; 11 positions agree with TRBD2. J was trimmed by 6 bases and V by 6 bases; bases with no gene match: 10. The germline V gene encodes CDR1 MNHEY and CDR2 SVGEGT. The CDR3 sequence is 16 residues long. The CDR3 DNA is TGTGCCAGCAGCCCCATTGGTAGCGGGAGGGCCAATGAGCAGTTCTTC. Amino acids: CASSPIGSGRANEQFF.

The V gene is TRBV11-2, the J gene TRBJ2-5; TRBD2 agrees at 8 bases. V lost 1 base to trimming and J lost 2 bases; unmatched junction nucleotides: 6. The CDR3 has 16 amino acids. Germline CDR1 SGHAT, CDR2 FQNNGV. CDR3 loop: CASSLGVASGQETQYF. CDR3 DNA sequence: TGTGCCAGCAGCTTAGGGGTAGCTAGCGGGCAAGAGACCCAGTACTTC. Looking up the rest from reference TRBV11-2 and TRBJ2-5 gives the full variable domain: EAGVAQSPRYKIIEKRQSVAFWCNPISGHATLYWYQQILGQGPKLLIQFQNNGVVDDSQLPKDRFSAERLKGVDSTLKIQPAKLEDSAVYLCASSLGVASGQETQYFGPGTRLLVL.

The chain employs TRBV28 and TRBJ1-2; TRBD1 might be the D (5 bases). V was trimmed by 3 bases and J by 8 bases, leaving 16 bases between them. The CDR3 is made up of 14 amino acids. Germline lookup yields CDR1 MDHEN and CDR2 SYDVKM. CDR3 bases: TGTGCCAGCAGTTTTGTCAGGGCGGTAATCGGCTACACCTTC. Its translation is CASSFVRAVIGYTF.

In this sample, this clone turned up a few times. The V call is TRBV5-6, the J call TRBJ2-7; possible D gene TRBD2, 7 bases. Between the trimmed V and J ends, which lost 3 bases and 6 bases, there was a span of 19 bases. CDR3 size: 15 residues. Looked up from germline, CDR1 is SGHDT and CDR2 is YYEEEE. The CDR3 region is CASSSGGRGYGEQYF. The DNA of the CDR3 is TGTGCCAGCAGCTCGGGGGGCAGGGGCTATGGCGAGCAGTACTTC. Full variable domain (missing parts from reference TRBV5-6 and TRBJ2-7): DAGVTQSPTHLIKTRGQQVTLRCSPKSGHDTVSWYQQALGQGPQFIFQYYEEEERQRGNFPDRFSGHQFPNYSSELNVNALLLGDSALYLCASSSGGRGYGEQYFGPGTRLTVT.

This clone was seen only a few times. CDR3 bases: TGCGCCAGCAGGTCCGGGACAGGGGGGTTCCGGTACGAGCAGTACTTC. It translates to CASRSGTGGFRYEQYF. This chain uses TRBV5-1 with TRBJ2-7, with TRBD1 matching 11 bases. The junction had 11 bases not matched to a gene; V was cut back by 5 bases and J by 4 bases. Germline V lookup: CDR1 SGHRS, CDR2 YFSETQ. The CDR3 spans 16 residues.

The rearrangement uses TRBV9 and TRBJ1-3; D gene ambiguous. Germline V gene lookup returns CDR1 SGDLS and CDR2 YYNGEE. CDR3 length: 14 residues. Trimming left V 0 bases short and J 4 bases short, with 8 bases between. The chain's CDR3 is CASSVGAPGNTIYF. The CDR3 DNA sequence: TGTGCCAGCAGCGTAGGGGCCCCCGGAAACACCATATATTTT.

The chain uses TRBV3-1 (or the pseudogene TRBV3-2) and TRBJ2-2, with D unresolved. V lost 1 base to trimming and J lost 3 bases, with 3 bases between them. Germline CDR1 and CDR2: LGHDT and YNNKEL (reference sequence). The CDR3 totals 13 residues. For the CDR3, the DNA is TGTGCCAGCAGCCAAGTATACACCGGGGAGCTGTTTTTT. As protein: CASSQVYTGELFF.

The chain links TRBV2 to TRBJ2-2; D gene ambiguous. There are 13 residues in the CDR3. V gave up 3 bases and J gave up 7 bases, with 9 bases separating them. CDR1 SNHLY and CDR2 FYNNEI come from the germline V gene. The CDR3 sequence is CASSDPPGGELFF. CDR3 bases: TGTGCCAGCAGTGACCCTCCGGGCGGGGAGCTGTTTTTT.

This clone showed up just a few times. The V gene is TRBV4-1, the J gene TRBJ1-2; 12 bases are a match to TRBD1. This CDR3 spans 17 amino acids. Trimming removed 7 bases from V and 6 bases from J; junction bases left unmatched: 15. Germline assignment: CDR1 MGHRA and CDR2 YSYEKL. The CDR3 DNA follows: TGCGCCAGCACCCGATATTGGGCGGGACAGGGGGCTGATGGCTACACCTTC. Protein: CASTRYWAGQGADGYTF.

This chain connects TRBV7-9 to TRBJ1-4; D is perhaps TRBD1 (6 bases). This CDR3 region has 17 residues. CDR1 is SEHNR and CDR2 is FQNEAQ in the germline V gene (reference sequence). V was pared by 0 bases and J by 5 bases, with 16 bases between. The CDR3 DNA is TGTGCCAGCAGCTTAGCGGGTGCAGGGGCCCGCAATGAAAAACTGTTTTTT. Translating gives CASSLAGAGARNEKLFF.

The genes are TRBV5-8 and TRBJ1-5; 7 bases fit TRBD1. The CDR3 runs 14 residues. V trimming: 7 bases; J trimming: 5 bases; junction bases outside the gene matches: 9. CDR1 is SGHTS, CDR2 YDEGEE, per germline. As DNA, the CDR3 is TGTGCCAGCGGTAGAGACAGGGTTGATCAGCCCCAGCATTTT. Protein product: CASGRDRVDQPQHF.

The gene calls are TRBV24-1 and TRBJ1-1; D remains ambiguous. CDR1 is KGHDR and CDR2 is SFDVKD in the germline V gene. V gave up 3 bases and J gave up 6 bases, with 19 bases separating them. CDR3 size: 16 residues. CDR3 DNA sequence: TGTGCCACCAGTGATACCCAGTCGGGTGCTCACGCTGAAGCTTTCTTT. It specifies CATSDTQSGAHAEAFF.

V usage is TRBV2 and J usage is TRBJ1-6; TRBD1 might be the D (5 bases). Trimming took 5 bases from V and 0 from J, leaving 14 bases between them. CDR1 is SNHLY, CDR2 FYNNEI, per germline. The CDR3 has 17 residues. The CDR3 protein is CASSFRQPLSYNSPLHF. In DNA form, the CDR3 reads TGTGCCAGCAGTTTTCGACAGCCTCTCTCCTATAATTCACCCCTCCACTTT.

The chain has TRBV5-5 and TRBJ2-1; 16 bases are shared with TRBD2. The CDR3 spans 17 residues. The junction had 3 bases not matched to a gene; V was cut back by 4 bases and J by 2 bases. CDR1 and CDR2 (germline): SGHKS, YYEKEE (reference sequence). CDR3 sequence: CASSLGLAGGPYNEQFF. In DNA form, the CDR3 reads TGTGCCAGCAGCCTGGGACTAGCGGGAGGGCCCTACAATGAGCAGTTCTTC.

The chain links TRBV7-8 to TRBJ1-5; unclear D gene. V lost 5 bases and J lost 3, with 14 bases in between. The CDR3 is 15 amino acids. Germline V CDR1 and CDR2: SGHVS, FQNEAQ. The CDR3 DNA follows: TGTGCCAGCAGCCCGCGCTCGGGGATCAATCAGCCCCAGCATTTT. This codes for CASSPRSGINQPQHF. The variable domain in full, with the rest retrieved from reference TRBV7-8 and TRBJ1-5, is GAGVSQSPRYKVAKRGQDVALRCDPISGHVSLFWYQQALGQGPEFLTYFQNEAQLDKSGLPSDRFFAERPEGSVSTLKIQRTQQEDSAVYLCASSPRSGINQPQHFGDGTRLSIL.

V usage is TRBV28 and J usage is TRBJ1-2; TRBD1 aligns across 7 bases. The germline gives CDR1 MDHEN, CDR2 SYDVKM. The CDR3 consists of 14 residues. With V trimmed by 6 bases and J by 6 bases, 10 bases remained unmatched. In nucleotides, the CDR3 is TGTGCCAGCAGGATCGGACAGGCGACGGATGGCTACACCTTC. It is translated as CASRIGQATDGYTF.

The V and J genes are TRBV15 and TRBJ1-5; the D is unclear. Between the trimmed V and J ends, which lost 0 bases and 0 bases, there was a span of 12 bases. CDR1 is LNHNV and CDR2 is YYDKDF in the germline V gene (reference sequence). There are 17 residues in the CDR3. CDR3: CATSRDFAGNSNQPQHF. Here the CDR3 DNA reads TGTGCCACCAGCAGAGATTTTGCGGGGAATAGCAATCAGCCCCAGCATTTT.

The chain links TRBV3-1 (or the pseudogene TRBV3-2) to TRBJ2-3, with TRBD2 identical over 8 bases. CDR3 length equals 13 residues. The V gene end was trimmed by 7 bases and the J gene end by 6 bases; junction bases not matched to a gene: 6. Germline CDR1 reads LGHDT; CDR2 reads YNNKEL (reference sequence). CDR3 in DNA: TGTGCCAGCACCCCAGCGGGAGCCGATACGCAGTATTTT. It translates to CASTPAGADTQYF.

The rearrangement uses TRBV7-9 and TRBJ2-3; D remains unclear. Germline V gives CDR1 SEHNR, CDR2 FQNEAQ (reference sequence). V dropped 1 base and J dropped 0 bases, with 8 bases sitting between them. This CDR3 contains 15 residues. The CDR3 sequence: CASSLGAQSTDTQYF. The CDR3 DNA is TGTGCCAGCAGCTTAGGAGCGCAAAGCACAGATACGCAGTATTTT.

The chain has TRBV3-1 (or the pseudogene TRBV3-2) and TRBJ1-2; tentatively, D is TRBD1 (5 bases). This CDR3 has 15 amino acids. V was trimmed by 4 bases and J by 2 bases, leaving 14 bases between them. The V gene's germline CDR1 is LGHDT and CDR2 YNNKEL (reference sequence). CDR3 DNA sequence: TGTGCCAGCAGCCGACCTGGACACGGCAACTATGGCTACACCTTC. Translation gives CASSRPGHGNYGYTF.